The entry that follows covers one T cell receptor (beta chain) sequence. Distinct nucleotide sequences in the sample also encode this CDR3. The CDR3 is 13 residues long. V lost 8 bases to trimming and J lost 0 bases, with 10 bases between them. Germline V lookup: CDR1 SNHLY, CDR2 FYNNEI. The deep-level immunoSEQ assay was used. Method: immunoSEQ multiplex PCR; TCRdb's copy keeps in-frame clones and lacks some. The sample includes a few million clones, around 90% seen only once; the top ten take roughly 0.15%. These data are taken from a study of shared clonotypes between healthy human individuals. All the donors were Caucasian adults who lived in Nashville, Tennessee. CD4+ cells underwent separation, giving CD45RA+ naive and CD45RA-negative memory subsets.

The rearrangement uses TRBV2 and TRBJ1-1; D remains unclear. The clonotype comes from a young man in good health. Sequencing input: naive CD4+ T cells sorted from blood. Subset meaning: CD45RA+ positively selected. CDR3 nucleotides: TGTGCCAGCTCTACGGGAATGAACACTGAAGCTTTCTTT. Protein product: CASSTGMNTEAFF.